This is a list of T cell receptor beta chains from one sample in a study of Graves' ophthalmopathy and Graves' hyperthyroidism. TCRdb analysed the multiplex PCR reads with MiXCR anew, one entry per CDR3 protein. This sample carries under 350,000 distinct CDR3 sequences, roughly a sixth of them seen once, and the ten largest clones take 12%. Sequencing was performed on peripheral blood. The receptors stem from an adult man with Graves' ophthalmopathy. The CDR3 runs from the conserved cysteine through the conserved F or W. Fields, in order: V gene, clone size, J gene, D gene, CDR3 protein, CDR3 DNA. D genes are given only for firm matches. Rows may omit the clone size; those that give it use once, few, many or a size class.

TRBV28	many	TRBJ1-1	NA	CASTRTATMNTEAFF	TGTGCCAGCACTCGGACCGCCACCATGAACACTGAAGCTTTCTTT
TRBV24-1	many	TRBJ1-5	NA	CATGVGVGNQPQHF	TGTGCCACCGGGGTGGGGGTCGGCAATCAGCCCCAGCATTTT
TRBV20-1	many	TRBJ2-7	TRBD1	CSARRQGSYEQYF	TGCAGTGCGCGTCGACAGGGCTCCTACGAGCAGTACTTC
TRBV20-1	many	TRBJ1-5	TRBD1	CSARTGAGFYSNQPQHF	TGCAGTGCGAGGACAGGGGCCGGCTTCTATAGCAATCAGCCCCAGCATTTT
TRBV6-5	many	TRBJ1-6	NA	CASKQGGGGGTNSPLHF	TGTGCCAGCAAGCAGGGTGGTGGGGGCGGTACCAATTCACCCCTCCACTTT
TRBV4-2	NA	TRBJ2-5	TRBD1	CASSQVTGGVETQYF	TGTGCCAGCAGCCAAGTGACAGGGGGCGTGGAGACCCAGTACTTC
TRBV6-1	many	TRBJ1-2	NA	CASSEAQGVGYGYTF	TGTGCCAGCAGTGAAGCACAGGGCGTCGGCTATGGCTACACCTTC
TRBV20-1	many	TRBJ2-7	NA	CSANALYEQYF	TGCAGTGCCAACGCACTTTACGAGCAGTACTTC
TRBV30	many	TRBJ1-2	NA	CAANGGQGHYGYTF	TGTGCCGCAAACGGCGGGCAGGGGCACTATGGCTACACCTTC
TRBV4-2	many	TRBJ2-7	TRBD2	CASSLNLHTSGTTYEQYF	TGTGCCAGCAGCCTCAACCTTCATACTAGCGGGACAACCTACGAGCAGTACTTC
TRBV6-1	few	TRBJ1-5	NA	CASSKDIRTQHF	TGTGCCAGCAGTAAGGACATACGGACCCAGCATTTT
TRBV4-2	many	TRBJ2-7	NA	CASSRGLEYEQYF	TGTGCCAGCAGCCGGGGACTGGAATACGAGCAGTACTTC
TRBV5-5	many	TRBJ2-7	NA	CASSGDGLRSYEQYF	TGTGCCAGCAGTGGGGACGGTCTGAGGAGCTACGAGCAGTACTTC